The rows below give T cell receptor beta chains drawn from one sample of a study of cytomegalovirus exposure and HLA in healthy donors. The data were produced by immunoSEQ multiplex PCR, yet TCRdb's version contains in-frame clones alone and is incomplete. The sample lists almost 200,000 clones; roughly three quarters were seen once. The specimen was PBMCs. All receptors derive from a woman in her thirties in good health and CMV-seronegative. The CDR3 runs from the conserved cysteine through the conserved F or W. D genes are given only for firm matches. For some rows the clone size is stated as once, few or many, or as a class when expanded; others skip it.

>NA|TRBJ2-5|TRBV29-1|few
CSVAKQGRETQYF
TGCAGCGTAGCCAAACAGGGCCGGGAGACCCAGTACTTC
>TRBD1|TRBJ1-1|TRBV5-1|NA
CASSHRTGDTEAFF
TGCGCCAGCAGCCACAGGACAGGGGACACTGAAGCTTTCTTT
>NA|TRBJ2-7|TRBV2|NA
CACPGERQGEQYF
TGTGCCTGCCCGGGGGAGCGACAGGGCGAGCAGTACTTC
>NA|TRBJ2-3|TRBV9|NA
CASSVEPLTDTQYF
TGTGCCAGCAGCGTAGAGCCCCTCACAGATACGCAGTATTTT
>NA|TRBJ1-2|TRBV6-6|NA
CASSSSGVRNGYTF
TGTGCCAGCAGTTCTTCAGGGGTGAGGAATGGCTACACCTTC
>NA|TRBJ1-5|TRBV6-1|NA
CASSEFRGSNQPQHF
TGTGCCAGCAGTGAATTTCGGGGGAGCAATCAGCCCCAGCATTTT
>NA|TRBJ2-5|TRBV19|NA
CASSIFTGGQETQYF
TGTGCCAGTAGTATTTTTACAGGTGGGCAAGAGACCCAGTACTTC
>TRBD2|TRBJ2-5|TRBV7-3|NA
CASSSTSGVGETQYF
TGTGCCAGCAGCTCTACTAGCGGGGTGGGGGAGACCCAGTACTTC
>NA|TRBJ2-7|TRBV15|few
CATSNRDYEQYF
TGTGCCACCAGCAACAGGGACTACGAGCAGTACTTC
>TRBD1|TRBJ1-1|TRBV15|NA
CATSREAGQPEAFF
TGTGCCACCAGCAGAGAGGCGGGACAGCCTGAAGCTTTCTTT
>NA|TRBJ2-3|TRBV5-4|once
CASSFWGRGGTDTQYF
TGTGCCAGCAGCTTCTGGGGCAGGGGGGGCACAGATACGCAGTATTTT
>NA|TRBJ2-1|TRBV14|NA
CASSQGRKYYNEQFF
TGTGCCAGCAGCCAAGGTAGAAAGTACTACAATGAGCAGTTCTTC
>NA|TRBJ1-2|TRBV28|NA
CASTGFSGGYTF
TGTGCCAGCACCGGATTTTCGGGGGGCTACACCTTC
>TRBD1|TRBJ2-7|TRBV9|NA
CASSVSGQGPHEQYF
TGTGCCAGCAGCGTATCGGGACAGGGGCCTCACGAGCAGTACTTC
>TRBD1|TRBJ1-6|TRBV5-8|NA
CASRPTGTLNSPLHF
TGTGCCAGCAGGCCGACAGGGACGTTAAATTCACCCCTCCACTTT
>NA|TRBJ1-5|TRBV28|NA
CASSSNKGGNQPQHF
TGTGCCAGCAGTTCCAACAAGGGAGGCAATCAGCCCCAGCATTTT
>NA|TRBJ2-7|TRBV6-1|many
CASSEGAASYEQYF
TGTGCCAGCAGTGAGGGGGCAGCGAGCTACGAGCAGTACTTC
>NA|TRBJ2-6|TRBV6-1|once
CASSEPTSGANVLTF
TGTGCCAGCAGTGAACCTACCTCTGGGGCCAACGTCCTGACTTTC
>NA|TRBJ1-1|TRBV6-1|NA
CASSEHYLGEAFF
TGTGCCAGCAGTGAGCACTACCTTGGGGAAGCTTTCTTT
>NA|TRBJ1-1|TRBV29-1|once
CSVLDRAGVTEAFF
TGCAGCGTTTTAGACCGGGCGGGAGTCACTGAAGCTTTCTTT
>NA|TRBJ1-1|TRBV18|NA
CASSPSRLGAVMNTEAFF
TGTGCCAGCTCACCATCCCGATTAGGGGCCGTCATGAACACTGAAGCTTTCTTT
>TRBD1|TRBJ1-5|TRBV10-2|NA
CASSSGQLINQPQHF
TGCGCCAGCAGTTCGGGACAGCTCATCAATCAGCCCCAGCATTTT
>NA|TRBJ1-2|TRBV15|NA
CATSRDHRATHYGYTF
TGTGCCACCAGCAGAGATCACAGGGCGACCCACTATGGCTACACCTTC
>NA|TRBJ2-2|TRBV6-1|NA
CASSEARGLKTNTGELFF
TGTGCCAGCAGTGAAGCGCGAGGACTCAAAACGAACACCGGGGAGCTGTTTTTT
>TRBD1|TRBJ2-4|TRBV11-2|NA
CASSQIITGGRDIQYF
TGTGCCAGCAGCCAGATAATCACAGGGGGCAGGGACATTCAGTACTTC
>NA|TRBJ1-5|TRBV28|NA
CASSGGTSNQPQHF
TGTGCCAGCAGTGGAGGGACTAGCAATCAGCCCCAGCATTTT
>TRBD1|TRBJ2-7|TRBV4-1|NA
CASSQVSGQGAHEQYF
TGCGCCAGCAGCCAAGTCTCGGGACAGGGAGCACACGAGCAGTACTTC
>NA|TRBJ1-1|TRBV5-1|NA
CASKIGGNTEAFF
TGCGCCAGCAAAATAGGGGGGAACACTGAAGCTTTCTTT
>NA|TRBJ1-5|TRBV7-9|NA
CASSFQLRVRGYQPQHF
TGTGCCAGCAGCTTTCAATTAAGGGTCAGGGGTTATCAGCCCCAGCATTTT
>NA|TRBJ2-5|TRBV6-1|NA
CASSEVPGNSKTQYF
TGTGCCAGCAGTGAAGTTCCAGGGAACTCGAAGACCCAGTACTTC
>NA|TRBJ2-7|TRBV19|NA
CASSIGRASYEQYF
TGTGCCAGTAGTATCGGCAGGGCGTCCTACGAGCAGTACTTC
>TRBD1|TRBJ1-1|TRBV5-1|NA
CASSLPPIRTTGGWNTEAFF
TGCGCCAGCAGCTTGCCGCCGATCAGGACCACAGGGGGATGGAACACTGAAGCTTTCTTT